Listed below are T cell receptor beta chains from one sample, sequenced in a study of blood T cell repertoires in COVID-19. Repertoires were generated with immunoSEQ multiplex PCR, while TCRdb's copy carries only in-frame clones and drops some. Among about 210,000 clones, 83% were seen once, and the ten largest hold roughly 2.9%. Sequenced sample: peripheral blood. The receptors come from a man aged 50-60 years with active or convalescent COVID-19. Both conserved end residues are part of each CDR3. Each record gives: V gene, clone size, CDR3 protein. The listing skips clone size in some rows; elsewhere it reads once, few, many or a size class.

TRBV29-1 | - | CSVELGANGYTF
TRBV30 | once | CAWGNRGYEQYF
TRBV20-1 | - | CSATKNTEAFF
TRBV24-1 | - | CATSDSIREEQFF
TRBV19 | - | CASSIDRNHQPQHF
TRBV7-6 | - | CASSLGADTEHYEQYF
TRBV27 | - | CASSLGLWSSYNEQFF
TRBV2 | - | CASRLVYHEQFF
TRBV6-5 | - | CASSYSGGRSTEAFF
TRBV7-9 | - | CASSPRLAGDGELFF
TRBV3-1/TRBV3-2 | - | CASSQHRGQGKNIQYF
TRBV5-4 | - | CASSYSANEQFF
TRBV2 | - | CASSDNSYNEQFF
TRBV4-1 | - | CASSRKGLAGDYNEQFF
TRBV6-6 | - | CASSLVGGDLYNEQFF
TRBV4-3 | - | CASSQGATGEFPQHF
TRBV13 | - | CASSFQLAGSGEQYF
TRBV10-3 | - | CAIRDTSGRSTDTQYF
TRBV6-1 | - | CASSDGTGNTEAFF
TRBV5-4 | - | CASSRGTGGSTNYGYTF
TRBV6-5 | - | CASSSISGTVNTIYF
TRBV7-8 | - | CASSSSRGTGPLYGYTF
TRBV29-1 | - | CSVVGLEAGNTIYF
TRBV9 | - | CASSVGQGNEQFF
TRBV3-1/TRBV3-2 | - | CASSPGTATNEKLFF
TRBV4-1 | - | CASSLEGLGGLYGYTF
TRBV20-1 | - | CSARDLAEHF
TRBV10-3 | once | CAISRQGPNTEAFF
TRBV30 | - | CAWSPGLAGNNEQFF
TRBV10-3 | few | CAISGPIGDRDSYEQYF
TRBV28 | - | CASSIDSNYGYTF
TRBV7-9 | - | CASSIKTALRDEQYF
TRBV5-1 | few | CASSLDSPLYNEQFF
TRBV28 | - | CASSLMSGQPQHF
TRBV28 | - | CASSFLFSGRINEQFF
TRBV29-1 | - | CSVSTGQATQPQHF
TRBV28 | - | CASSLEEPGQLNEKLFF
TRBV19 | - | CASTRSSYNSPLHF
TRBV19 | few | CASSIDSGLGEAFF
TRBV19 | - | CASSRSAGTGIETQYF
TRBV6-5 | once | CASRLAPMNTEAFF
TRBV12-3/TRBV12-4 | - | CASIGGDTQYF
TRBV12-3/TRBV12-4 | - | CASTRQVRSEQYF
TRBV3-1/TRBV3-2 | - | CASSGVEGKFF
TRBV7-3 | - | CASSFRGSETQYF
TRBV6-2/TRBV6-3 | - | CASSLTGKVSTEAFF
TRBV7-3 | - | CASSTSGSGETQYF
TRBV6-6 | - | CASSRDRGRTFF
TRBV2 | - | CASSPQRGTDTQYF
TRBV28 | - | CASSLTRRPNTGELFF
TRBV18 | - | CASSLIAEPQETQYF
TRBV7-6 | - | CASSQGLAGVADTQYF
TRBV29-1 | - | CSVTPGGAEQYF
TRBV19 | - | CASSIAGSMNTEAFF
TRBV7-3 | - | CASSAQQGSGYTF
TRBV5-8 | - | CASSFYGLAESYEQYF
TRBV27 | once | CASRERGRPILNQPQHF